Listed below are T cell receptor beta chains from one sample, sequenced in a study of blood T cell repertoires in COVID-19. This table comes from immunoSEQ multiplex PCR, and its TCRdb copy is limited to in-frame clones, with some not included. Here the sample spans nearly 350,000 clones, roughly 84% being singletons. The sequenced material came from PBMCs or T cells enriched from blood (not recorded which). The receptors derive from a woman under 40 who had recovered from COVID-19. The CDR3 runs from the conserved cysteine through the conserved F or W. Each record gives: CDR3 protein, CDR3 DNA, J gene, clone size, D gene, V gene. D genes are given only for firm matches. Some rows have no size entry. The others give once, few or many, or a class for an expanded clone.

CDR3: CASSQDLPRRELETQYF
DNA: TGTGCCAGCAGCCAAGATCTCCCTCGTAGGGAGCTTGAGACCCAGTACTTC
J: TRBJ2-5
size: .
D: .
V: TRBV14

CDR3: CASSSLLEARVTTEAFF
DNA: TGTGCCAGCAGTTCCTTATTGGAGGCGAGGGTAACCACTGAAGCTTTCTTT
J: TRBJ1-1
size: .
D: .
V: TRBV28

CDR3: CASSLLGTYSNQPQHF
DNA: TGTGCCAGCAGCTTACTGGGGACATATAGCAATCAGCCCCAGCATTTT
J: TRBJ1-5
size: .
D: .
V: TRBV7-2

CDR3: CASSQTGAAGYTF
DNA: TGTGCCAGCAGCCAGACAGGCGCCGCGGGCTACACCTTC
J: TRBJ1-2
size: .
D: .
V: TRBV3-1/TRBV3-2

CDR3: CASNQNRATDTQYF
DNA: TGTGCCAGCAACCAAAACAGGGCAACAGATACGCAGTATTTT
J: TRBJ2-3
size: .
D: .
V: TRBV6-5

CDR3: CASTLYDRTPGNTIYF
DNA: TGTGCCAGCACTCTCTACGACAGGACCCCTGGAAACACCATATATTTT
J: TRBJ1-3
size: .
D: .
V: TRBV19

CDR3: CASTPGPYNSNQPQHF
DNA: TGTGCCAGCACCCCGGGTCCCTATAATAGCAATCAGCCCCAGCATTTT
J: TRBJ1-5
size: .
D: .
V: TRBV28

CDR3: CASSVGGNTEAFF
DNA: TGTGCCAGCAGTGTAGGGGGGAACACTGAAGCTTTCTTT
J: TRBJ1-1
size: .
D: .
V: TRBV2

CDR3: CASSIGGDSYNSPLHF
DNA: TGTGCCAGCAGCATCGGGGGAGACTCCTATAATTCACCCCTCCACTTT
J: TRBJ1-6
size: .
D: .
V: TRBV5-4

CDR3: CASSEVGGGSNQPQHF
DNA: TGTGCCAGCAGTGAAGTGGGGGGTGGTAGCAATCAGCCCCAGCATTTT
J: TRBJ1-5
size: few
D: .
V: TRBV6-1

CDR3: CVSSSYQGSNSPLHF
DNA: TGTGTCAGCAGTTCGTATCAGGGCTCGAATTCACCCCTCCACTTT
J: TRBJ1-6
size: .
D: .
V: TRBV27

CDR3: CASSQVRGKGNTEAFF
DNA: TGTGCCAGCAGCCAAGTCAGGGGGAAGGGGAACACTGAAGCTTTCTTT
J: TRBJ1-1
size: .
D: TRBD1
V: TRBV14

CDR3: CASSPVRAMGEQFF
DNA: TGTGCCAGCAGCCCCGTGCGGGCTATGGGTGAGCAGTTCTTC
J: TRBJ2-1
size: .
D: .
V: TRBV7-8

CDR3: CASSVRTGAPSYGYTF
DNA: TGTGCCAGCAGTGTACGGACAGGGGCGCCTAGCTATGGCTACACCTTC
J: TRBJ1-2
size: .
D: TRBD1
V: TRBV2

CDR3: CASGKGQLSGNTIYF
DNA: TGTGCCAGCGGCAAGGGACAGCTCTCTGGAAACACCATATATTTT
J: TRBJ1-3
size: few
D: TRBD1
V: TRBV2

CDR3: CASSPGESYNSPLHF
DNA: TGTGCCAGCAGCCCAGGGGAGTCCTATAATTCACCCCTCCACTTT
J: TRBJ1-6
size: .
D: .
V: TRBV5-5

CDR3: CASSSPGQGNEKLFF
DNA: TGTGCCAGCAGTTCCCCGGGACAGGGGAATGAAAAACTGTTTTTT
J: TRBJ1-4
size: .
D: TRBD1
V: TRBV6-5

CDR3: CASSQEVLTAQHF
DNA: TGCGCCAGCAGCCAAGAAGTCCTCACAGCCCAGCATTTT
J: TRBJ1-5
size: .
D: .
V: TRBV4-1

CDR3: CASSPGRLGDYGYYGYTF
DNA: TGTGCCAGCAGCCCCGGGCGGCTCGGGGATTATGGGTACTATGGCTACACCTTC
J: TRBJ1-2
size: few
D: .
V: TRBV7-2

CDR3: CAWLGQLNTEAFF
DNA: TGTGCCTGGCTTGGACAGCTGAACACTGAAGCTTTCTTT
J: TRBJ1-1
size: .
D: .
V: TRBV30

CDR3: CASRPNLGTSGGPGTDTQYF
DNA: TGTGCCAGCAGGCCCAACTTGGGGACTAGCGGGGGACCCGGCACAGATACGCAGTATTTT
J: TRBJ2-3
size: .
D: TRBD2
V: TRBV3-1/TRBV3-2

CDR3: CASSWKTGQQETQYF
DNA: TGTGCCAGCAGTTGGAAAACGGGACAGCAAGAGACCCAGTACTTC
J: TRBJ2-5
size: .
D: TRBD1
V: TRBV27

CDR3: CASSLKAGREETQYF
DNA: TGTGCCAGCAGCTTAAAGGCGGGGCGAGAAGAGACCCAGTACTTC
J: TRBJ2-5
size: .
D: .
V: TRBV11-2

CDR3: CASSQDRVLGQTQYF
DNA: TGTGCCAGCAGCCAAGATAGAGTCTTGGGGCAGACCCAGTACTTC
J: TRBJ2-5
size: .
D: .
V: TRBV3-1/TRBV3-2

CDR3: CASSANLGQYYGYTF
DNA: TGTGCCAGCAGCGCCAACCTGGGACAGTATTATGGCTACACCTTC
J: TRBJ1-2
size: .
D: TRBD1
V: TRBV5-5

CDR3: CASSQLYVTQKKEQYF
DNA: TGTGCCAGCAGCCAGCTGTATGTGACACAGAAAAAAGAGCAGTACTTC
J: TRBJ2-7
size: .
D: .
V: TRBV14

CDR3: CATSEGDNQETQYF
DNA: TGTGCCACCAGTGAAGGGGACAACCAAGAGACCCAGTACTTC
J: TRBJ2-5
size: few
D: .
V: TRBV24-1

CDR3: CASSRIRDSNSPLHF
DNA: TGTGCCAGCAGCAGGATCCGGGACTCAAATTCACCCCTCCACTTT
J: TRBJ1-6
size: once
D: .
V: TRBV11-2

CDR3: CASSTTGGGDQPQHF
DNA: TGTGCCAGTAGTACGACAGGGGGCGGCGATCAGCCCCAGCATTTT
J: TRBJ1-5
size: .
D: TRBD1
V: TRBV19

CDR3: CASSPAYEQYF
DNA: TGTGCCAGCAGTCCCGCCTACGAGCAGTACTTC
J: TRBJ2-7
size: .
D: .
V: TRBV27

CDR3: CATSDPGSGNTEAFF
DNA: TGTGCCACCAGTGATCCAGGGTCAGGGAACACTGAAGCTTTCTTT
J: TRBJ1-1
size: .
D: .
V: TRBV24-1

CDR3: CASSTRQDLNEKLFF
DNA: TGTGCCAGCAGCACTCGACAGGACCTTAATGAAAAACTGTTTTTT
J: TRBJ1-4
size: .
D: .
V: TRBV5-4

CDR3: CATLDRTNTGELFF
DNA: TGTGCCACCCTGGACAGGACGAACACCGGGGAGCTGTTTTTT
J: TRBJ2-2
size: .
D: TRBD1
V: TRBV10-3

CDR3: CASSFGQGGSYNSPLHF
DNA: TGCGCCAGCAGCTTTGGGCAGGGAGGCTCCTATAATTCACCCCTCCACTTT
J: TRBJ1-6
size: few
D: .
V: TRBV5-1

CDR3: CASSTGTGNYNEQFF
DNA: TGCGCCAGCAGCACCGGGACAGGCAATTACAATGAGCAGTTCTTC
J: TRBJ2-1
size: once
D: TRBD1
V: TRBV5-1

CDR3: CASSLRGLGPSTDTQYF
DNA: TGTGCCAGCAGTTTAAGGGGACTAGGACCTAGCACAGATACGCAGTATTTT
J: TRBJ2-3
size: .
D: TRBD2
V: TRBV27

CDR3: CASNKQGTYEQYF
DNA: TGTGCCAGCAATAAACAGGGGACCTACGAGCAGTACTTC
J: TRBJ2-7
size: .
D: TRBD1
V: TRBV27

CDR3: CASARSSYNEQFF
DNA: TGTGCCAGCGCGCGGAGCTCCTACAATGAGCAGTTCTTC
J: TRBJ2-1
size: .
D: .
V: TRBV7-2

CDR3: CASSFRASGTEAFF
DNA: TGTGCCAGCAGCTTTAGGGCGTCAGGGACTGAAGCTTTCTTT
J: TRBJ1-1
size: .
D: .
V: TRBV7-2

CDR3: CASRSLGRQGADYGYTF
DNA: TGTGCCAGTAGATCCCTGGGTCGACAGGGGGCGGACTATGGCTACACCTTC
J: TRBJ1-2
size: .
D: TRBD1
V: TRBV19

CDR3: CASSRGPGTEAFF
DNA: TGTGCCAGCAGTAGGGGGCCGGGTACTGAAGCTTTCTTT
J: TRBJ1-1
size: .
D: TRBD1
V: TRBV12-3/TRBV12-4

CDR3: CASTRSGMNTEAFF
DNA: TGTGCCAGCACCCGGTCGGGTATGAACACTGAAGCTTTCTTT
J: TRBJ1-1
size: .
D: .
V: TRBV3-1/TRBV3-2

CDR3: CASSESRQVPYNEQFF
DNA: TGTGCCAGCAGTGAATCCCGACAGGTTCCCTACAATGAGCAGTTCTTC
J: TRBJ2-1
size: .
D: .
V: TRBV6-1

CDR3: CASSVGPSGGFQETQYF
DNA: TGTGCCAGCAGCGTGGGCCCTAGCGGGGGGTTCCAAGAGACCCAGTACTTC
J: TRBJ2-5
size: .
D: TRBD2
V: TRBV9

CDR3: CASSPRGTDPTYNEQFF
DNA: TGTGCCAGCTCACCACGGGGGACAGACCCTACCTACAATGAGCAGTTCTTC
J: TRBJ2-1
size: .
D: TRBD1
V: TRBV18

CDR3: CASTGGVLAKNIQYF
DNA: TGTGCCAGCACCGGCGGGGTCCTAGCCAAAAACATTCAGTACTTC
J: TRBJ2-4
size: .
D: .
V: TRBV2

CDR3: CSAGTSGGASDTQYF
DNA: TGCAGCGCTGGGACTAGCGGGGGGGCGTCAGATACGCAGTATTTT
J: TRBJ2-3
size: .
D: TRBD2
V: TRBV29-1

CDR3: CASSLEQGADSPLHF
DNA: TGTGCCAGCAGCTTGGAACAGGGGGCTGATTCACCCCTCCACTTT
J: TRBJ1-6
size: few
D: TRBD1
V: TRBV5-8

CDR3: CASSLWRGQGNQPQHF
DNA: TGTGCCAGCAGTTTATGGCGAGGGCAAGGCAATCAGCCCCAGCATTTT
J: TRBJ1-5
size: .
D: .
V: TRBV28

CDR3: CASSLTWDREESETQYF
DNA: TGTGCCAGCAGCTTGACCTGGGACAGGGAGGAGTCAGAGACCCAGTACTTC
J: TRBJ2-5
size: .
D: TRBD1
V: TRBV5-6

CDR3: CASSHSLFQRGINEQFF
DNA: TGTGCCAGCAGCCACAGTTTATTCCAGCGGGGGATCAATGAGCAGTTCTTC
J: TRBJ2-1
size: once
D: TRBD2
V: TRBV6-2/TRBV6-3

CDR3: CASSPVRSNTGELFF
DNA: TGTGCCAGCAGCCCCGTCAGGTCGAACACCGGGGAGCTGTTTTTT
J: TRBJ2-2
size: .
D: .
V: TRBV28

CDR3: CASSQDGLAGRLSQYNEQFF
DNA: TGTGCCAGCAGCCAAGATGGGCTAGCGGGGCGGTTAAGCCAATACAATGAGCAGTTCTTC
J: TRBJ2-1
size: .
D: TRBD2
V: TRBV14

CDR3: CASSGSRGRQNTEAFF
DNA: TGTGCCAGCAGCGGTAGTAGGGGGCGGCAGAACACTGAAGCTTTCTTT
J: TRBJ1-1
size: .
D: TRBD1
V: TRBV7-2

CDR3: CASSYNYRGVGGYTF
DNA: TGTGCCAGCAGTTACAACTACAGGGGTGTCGGTGGCTACACCTTC
J: TRBJ1-2
size: .
D: TRBD1
V: TRBV28

CDR3: CASSLSGGDHNEQFF
DNA: TGTGCCAGCAGCCTAAGCGGAGGGGACCACAATGAGCAGTTCTTC
J: TRBJ2-1
size: .
D: .
V: TRBV5-4

CDR3: CASSSTGGSTEAFF
DNA: TGCGCCAGCAGCTCAACAGGGGGGTCCACTGAAGCTTTCTTT
J: TRBJ1-1
size: .
D: TRBD1
V: TRBV5-1

CDR3: CASSPRTSGDQETQYF
DNA: TGTGCCAGCTCACCAAGAACTAGCGGGGACCAAGAGACCCAGTACTTC
J: TRBJ2-5
size: .
D: TRBD2
V: TRBV18

CDR3: CASRFRLGAGYGYTF
DNA: TGTGCCAGCAGGTTCCGGTTGGGGGCCGGCTATGGCTACACCTTC
J: TRBJ1-2
size: once
D: .
V: TRBV28